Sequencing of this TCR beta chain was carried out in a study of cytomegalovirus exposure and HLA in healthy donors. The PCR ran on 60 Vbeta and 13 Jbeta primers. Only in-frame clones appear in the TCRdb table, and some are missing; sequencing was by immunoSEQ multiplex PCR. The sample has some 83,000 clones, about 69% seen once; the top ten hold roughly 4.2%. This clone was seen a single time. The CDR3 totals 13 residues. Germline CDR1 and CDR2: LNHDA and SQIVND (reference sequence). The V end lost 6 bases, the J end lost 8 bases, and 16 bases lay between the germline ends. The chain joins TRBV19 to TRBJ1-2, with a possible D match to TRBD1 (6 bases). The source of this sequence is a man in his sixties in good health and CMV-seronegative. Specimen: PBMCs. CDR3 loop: CASRRGGVEGYTF. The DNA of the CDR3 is TGTGCCAGTAGGAGGGGGGGCGTAGAGGGCTACACCTTC.